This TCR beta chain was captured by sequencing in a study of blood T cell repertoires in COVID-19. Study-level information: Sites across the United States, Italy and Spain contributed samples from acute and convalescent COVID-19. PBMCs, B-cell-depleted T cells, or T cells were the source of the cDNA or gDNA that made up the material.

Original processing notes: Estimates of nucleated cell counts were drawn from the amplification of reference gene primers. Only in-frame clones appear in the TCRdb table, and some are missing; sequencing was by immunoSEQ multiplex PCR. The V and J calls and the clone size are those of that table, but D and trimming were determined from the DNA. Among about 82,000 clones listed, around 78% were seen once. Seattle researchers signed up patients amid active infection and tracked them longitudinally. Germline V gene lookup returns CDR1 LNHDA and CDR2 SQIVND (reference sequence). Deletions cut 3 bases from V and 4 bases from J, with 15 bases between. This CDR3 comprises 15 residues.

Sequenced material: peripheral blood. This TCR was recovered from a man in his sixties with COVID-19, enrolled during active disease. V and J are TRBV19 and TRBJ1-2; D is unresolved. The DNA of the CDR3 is TGTGCCAGTAGTATGTTTGGTCCAGAAACCTATGGCTACACCTTC. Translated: CASSMFGPETYGYTF.